Listed below are T cell receptor beta chains from one sample, sequenced in a study of siplizumab effects on memory and regulatory T cells. The data were produced by immunoSEQ multiplex PCR, yet TCRdb's version contains in-frame clones alone and is incomplete. This sample carries around 77,000 clones, about 90% of them seen once, and the ten largest clones take around 29%. The sequenced sample consisted of CD8+ T cells sorted from blood. These receptors were taken from a human donor in good health. Each CDR3 is given with its conserved first and last residue. A D gene is named only where the DNA matches it firmly. Size values are once, few and many counts, or a class for expanded clones, and some rows have none.

v_gene: TRBV6-5; d_gene: -; abundance: -; j_gene: TRBJ2-1; CDR3aa: CASSYSGRRPNEQFF; CDR3nt: TGTGCCAGCAGTTACTCGGGACGGAGGCCCAATGAGCAGTTCTTC
v_gene: TRBV6-5; d_gene: -; abundance: -; j_gene: TRBJ2-3; CDR3aa: CASSDPSDTQYF; CDR3nt: TGTGCCAGCAGTGACCCATCAGATACGCAGTATTTT
v_gene: TRBV7-9; d_gene: TRBD2; abundance: -; j_gene: TRBJ2-1; CDR3aa: CASSLRSGISYNEQFF; CDR3nt: TGTGCCAGCAGTCTTCGCAGCGGGATTTCATACAATGAGCAGTTCTTC
v_gene: TRBV4-1; d_gene: TRBD2; abundance: -; j_gene: TRBJ2-3; CDR3aa: CASSQDPAGALTDTQYF; CDR3nt: TGCGCCAGCAGCCAAGATCCAGCGGGAGCCTTAACAGATACGCAGTATTTT
v_gene: TRBV5-7; d_gene: -; abundance: -; j_gene: TRBJ1-2; CDR3aa: CASNFTVPTYGYTF; CDR3nt: TGTGCCAGCAACTTCACCGTGCCCACCTATGGCTACACCTTC
v_gene: TRBV2; d_gene: -; abundance: -; j_gene: TRBJ2-2; CDR3aa: CASKGSFYLGGDGYTGELFF; CDR3nt: TGTGCCAGCAAAGGTTCATTCTATCTGGGGGGCGATGGGTACACCGGGGAGCTGTTTTTT
v_gene: TRBV20-1; d_gene: -; abundance: -; j_gene: TRBJ2-3; CDR3aa: CSVPLGDTQYF; CDR3nt: TGTAGCGTCCCCTTGGGGGATACGCAGTATTTT
v_gene: TRBV6-5; d_gene: -; abundance: -; j_gene: TRBJ1-1; CDR3aa: CASNPGQNTEAFF; CDR3nt: TGTGCCAGCAATCCGGGACAGAACACTGAAGCTTTCTTT
v_gene: TRBV5-1; d_gene: -; abundance: -; j_gene: TRBJ1-5; CDR3aa: CASSPGTDSNQPQHF; CDR3nt: TGCGCCAGCAGCCCGGGGACGGATAGCAATCAGCCCCAGCATTTT
v_gene: TRBV28; d_gene: -; abundance: -; j_gene: TRBJ1-1; CDR3aa: CASSLLQGGTEAFF; CDR3nt: TGTGCCAGCAGTTTACTTCAGGGTGGCACTGAAGCTTTCTTT
v_gene: TRBV19; d_gene: -; abundance: -; j_gene: TRBJ2-1; CDR3aa: CASSMPGAGNEQFF; CDR3nt: TGTGCCAGTAGTATGCCCGGGGCGGGCAATGAGCAGTTCTTC
v_gene: TRBV19; d_gene: TRBD1; abundance: -; j_gene: TRBJ1-1; CDR3aa: CASKPAGGIGAFF; CDR3nt: TGTGCCAGCAAGCCGGCAGGGGGCATCGGAGCTTTCTTT
v_gene: TRBV7-6; d_gene: -; abundance: -; j_gene: TRBJ1-1; CDR3aa: CASSLGAQGPTEAFF; CDR3nt: TGTGCCAGCAGCTTAGGGGCCCAGGGGCCCACTGAAGCTTTCTTT
v_gene: TRBV7-2; d_gene: TRBD2; abundance: -; j_gene: TRBJ2-7; CDR3aa: CASSFIGLAGDFSYEQYF; CDR3nt: TGTGCCAGCAGCTTTATCGGACTAGCGGGAGATTTCTCCTACGAGCAGTACTTC
v_gene: TRBV6-5; d_gene: -; abundance: once; j_gene: TRBJ2-7; CDR3aa: CASSYQGGDGYEQYF; CDR3nt: TGTGCCAGCAGTTACCAAGGAGGGGATGGCTACGAGCAGTACTTC
v_gene: TRBV5-1; d_gene: TRBD1; abundance: -; j_gene: TRBJ1-1; CDR3aa: CASSAPGTENTEAFF; CDR3nt: TGCGCCAGCAGCGCACCCGGGACAGAGAACACTGAAGCTTTCTTT
v_gene: TRBV4-1; d_gene: -; abundance: -; j_gene: TRBJ1-1; CDR3aa: CASSQQGYGTEAFF; CDR3nt: TGCGCCAGCAGCCAACAGGGGTATGGCACTGAAGCTTTCTTT
v_gene: TRBV19; d_gene: -; abundance: -; j_gene: TRBJ1-1; CDR3aa: CASKFGNTEAFF; CDR3nt: TGTGCCAGTAAGTTCGGGAACACTGAAGCTTTCTTT
v_gene: TRBV27; d_gene: -; abundance: -; j_gene: TRBJ1-6; CDR3aa: CASSLYVADPYSPLHF; CDR3nt: TGTGCCAGCAGTTTGTATGTGGCGGACCCTTATTCACCCCTCCACTTT
v_gene: TRBV7-8; d_gene: TRBD1; abundance: -; j_gene: TRBJ2-7; CDR3aa: CASSALPTGVTYEQYF; CDR3nt: TGTGCCAGCAGCGCCCTCCCGACAGGGGTAACCTACGAGCAGTACTTC
v_gene: TRBV27; d_gene: -; abundance: -; j_gene: TRBJ1-1; CDR3aa: CASAQSRTDTEAFF; CDR3nt: TGTGCCAGCGCGCAAAGCCGGACTGATACTGAAGCTTTCTTT
v_gene: TRBV19; d_gene: -; abundance: -; j_gene: TRBJ2-1; CDR3aa: CASSTSGWNEQFF; CDR3nt: TGTGCCAGTAGTACCTCAGGGTGGAATGAGCAGTTCTTC
v_gene: TRBV7-7; d_gene: -; abundance: -; j_gene: TRBJ2-7; CDR3aa: CASSWGSSYEQYF; CDR3nt: TGTGCTAGCAGCTGGGGGAGCTCCTACGAGCAGTACTTC
v_gene: TRBV4-1; d_gene: -; abundance: few; j_gene: TRBJ2-7; CDR3aa: CASSQDQGSYEQYF; CDR3nt: TGCGCCAGCAGCCAAGATCAAGGAAGCTACGAGCAGTACTTC
v_gene: TRBV19; d_gene: TRBD1; abundance: -; j_gene: TRBJ2-3; CDR3aa: CASRDSGTDTQYF; CDR3nt: TGTGCCAGCCGGGACAGTGGGACAGATACGCAGTATTTT
v_gene: TRBV7-9; d_gene: TRBD2; abundance: -; j_gene: TRBJ2-2; CDR3aa: CASGLRGSPGELFF; CDR3nt: TGTGCCAGCGGTCTCCGCGGGAGCCCCGGGGAGCTGTTTTTT
v_gene: TRBV6-1; d_gene: TRBD1; abundance: -; j_gene: TRBJ2-2; CDR3aa: CAGQGQPNTGELFF; CDR3nt: TGTGCCGGACAGGGACAGCCCAACACCGGGGAGCTGTTTTTT
v_gene: TRBV5-1; d_gene: -; abundance: -; j_gene: TRBJ1-2; CDR3aa: CASSLAPEYGYTF; CDR3nt: TGCGCCAGCAGCTTGGCGCCGGAATATGGCTACACCTTC
v_gene: TRBV27; d_gene: -; abundance: -; j_gene: TRBJ2-5; CDR3aa: CASSLSFGAGETQYF; CDR3nt: TGTGCCAGCAGTTTATCGTTCGGGGCAGGGGAGACCCAGTACTTC
v_gene: TRBV4-1; d_gene: -; abundance: -; j_gene: TRBJ2-7; CDR3aa: CASSLHSSGTYEQYF; CDR3nt: TGCGCCAGCAGCCTCCATTCATCGGGAACCTACGAGCAGTACTTC
v_gene: TRBV6-1; d_gene: -; abundance: once; j_gene: TRBJ1-2; CDR3aa: CASSGGQDANYGYTF; CDR3nt: TGTGCCAGCAGTGGGGGGCAGGACGCTAACTATGGCTACACCTTC
v_gene: TRBV2; d_gene: TRBD1; abundance: -; j_gene: TRBJ1-2; CDR3aa: CAEGQGASGYTF; CDR3nt: TGTGCCGAGGGGCAGGGGGCCAGTGGCTACACCTTC
v_gene: TRBV5-6; d_gene: -; abundance: -; j_gene: TRBJ2-5; CDR3aa: CASSYQGRSETQYF; CDR3nt: TGTGCCAGCAGCTACCAAGGGAGGTCCGAGACCCAGTACTTC
v_gene: TRBV19; d_gene: -; abundance: -; j_gene: TRBJ2-7; CDR3aa: CASTGSVGGEQYF; CDR3nt: TGTGCCAGTACAGGGTCAGTCGGTGGGGAGCAGTACTTC
v_gene: TRBV6-6; d_gene: TRBD2; abundance: once; j_gene: TRBJ2-7; CDR3aa: CASTFTPSGSSYEQYF; CDR3nt: TGTGCCAGCACCTTTACTCCTAGCGGGAGCTCCTACGAGCAGTACTTC
v_gene: TRBV2; d_gene: -; abundance: -; j_gene: TRBJ1-2; CDR3aa: CASRIEGEYGYTF; CDR3nt: TGTGCCAGCAGGATAGAGGGGGAATATGGCTACACCTTC
v_gene: TRBV10-3; d_gene: TRBD1; abundance: -; j_gene: TRBJ1-4; CDR3aa: CAISETGPNEKLFF; CDR3nt: TGTGCCATCAGCGAGACAGGGCCTAATGAAAAACTGTTTTTT
v_gene: TRBV6-5; d_gene: -; abundance: -; j_gene: TRBJ1-1; CDR3aa: CASTSWGPNTEAFF; CDR3nt: TGTGCCAGCACCTCCTGGGGCCCGAACACTGAAGCTTTCTTT
v_gene: TRBV6-1; d_gene: -; abundance: -; j_gene: TRBJ2-1; CDR3aa: CASSEISYNEQFF; CDR3nt: TGTGCCAGCAGCGAGATTTCCTACAATGAGCAGTTCTTC
v_gene: TRBV7-3; d_gene: -; abundance: -; j_gene: TRBJ2-2; CDR3aa: CASSSLMGGELFF; CDR3nt: TGTGCCAGCAGCTCTCTAATGGGCGGGGAGCTGTTTTTT
v_gene: TRBV25-1; d_gene: TRBD1; abundance: -; j_gene: TRBJ2-3; CDR3aa: CASSKQGIDTDTQYF; CDR3nt: TGTGCCAGCAGTAAACAGGGGATTGACACAGATACGCAGTATTTT
v_gene: TRBV9; d_gene: TRBD2; abundance: -; j_gene: TRBJ2-1; CDR3aa: CASSGKLAGVPNEQFF; CDR3nt: TGTGCCAGCAGCGGAAAACTAGCGGGAGTTCCCAATGAGCAGTTCTTC
v_gene: TRBV27; d_gene: TRBD1; abundance: -; j_gene: TRBJ2-1; CDR3aa: CASRGGTGLLF; CDR3nt: TGTGCCAGCAGGGGAGGGACAGGGCTACTCTTC
v_gene: TRBV6-6; d_gene: -; abundance: once; j_gene: TRBJ2-1; CDR3aa: CASTSRGPGEQFF; CDR3nt: TGTGCCAGCACTTCGAGAGGGCCCGGTGAGCAGTTCTTC
v_gene: TRBV4-2; d_gene: -; abundance: once; j_gene: TRBJ1-3; CDR3aa: CASSQDRLVVSGNTIYF; CDR3nt: TGTGCCAGCAGCCAAGATCGGCTTGTAGTCTCTGGAAACACCATATATTTT